A selection of T cell receptor beta chains follows, all from one sample in a study of T cell responses to AZD1222 COVID-19 vaccine. This table comes from immunoSEQ multiplex PCR, and its TCRdb copy is limited to in-frame clones, with some not included. This sample carries roughly 150,000 clones, around 92% of them seen once, and the ten largest clones take 1% to 1.4%. The sequencing here drew on peripheral blood, taken 28 days after the second AZD1222 dose. These receptors were taken from an adult who received the AZD1222 COVID-19 vaccine. Each CDR3 is given with its conserved first and last residue. D genes are given only for firm matches. Not all rows give a size; the values are once, few, many and, for expanded clones, a class.

abundance,j_gene,v_gene,d_gene,CDR3aa,CDR3nt
-,TRBJ1-1,TRBV10-3,TRBD1,CAISRQGPLNEAFF,TGTGCCATCAGCCGACAGGGACCGCTCAATGAAGCTTTCTTT
-,TRBJ1-1,TRBV20-1,-,CSASLDMSTEAFF,TGCAGTGCTAGTCTTGACATGAGCACTGAAGCTTTCTTT
-,TRBJ2-7,TRBV7-9,-,CASSLVGYEQYF,TGTGCCAGCAGCTTAGTGGGGTACGAGCAGTACTTC
-,TRBJ1-1,TRBV19,-,CASSSRSSNTEAFF,TGTGCCAGTAGCTCTCGGTCTTCGAACACTGAAGCTTTCTTT
-,TRBJ1-1,TRBV6-1,-,CASSEVGETEAFF,TGTGCCAGCAGTGAAGTCGGGGAGACTGAAGCTTTCTTT
once,TRBJ2-1,TRBV4-1,-,CASSQLGVLKRGYNEQFF,TGCGCCAGCAGCCAATTGGGGGTTCTAAAAAGAGGCTACAATGAGCAGTTCTTC
-,TRBJ2-2,TRBV5-1,TRBD1,CASSVQGADGELFF,TGCGCCAGCAGCGTTCAGGGGGCGGACGGGGAGCTGTTTTTT
-,TRBJ1-4,TRBV18,-,CASSPRWGEKLFF,TGTGCCAGCTCACCACGCTGGGGTGAAAAACTGTTTTTT
-,TRBJ1-1,TRBV12-3/TRBV12-4,TRBD1,CASSSLGQGQAFF,TGTGCCAGCAGTTCTCTCGGACAGGGCCAAGCTTTCTTT
-,TRBJ1-2,TRBV6-6,TRBD1,CASSYPDRGHLGYTF,TGTGCCAGCAGTTACCCGGACAGGGGGCATTTAGGCTACACCTTC
-,TRBJ2-1,TRBV6-5,-,CASSYSQGQSEQFF,TGTGCCAGCAGTTACTCTCAGGGACAATCTGAGCAGTTCTTC
-,TRBJ2-3,TRBV24-1,-,CATSGGGGADTQYF,TGTGCCACCAGTGGGGGAGGGGGCGCAGATACGCAGTATTTT
once,TRBJ1-6,TRBV5-1,-,CASSLRSQGGIYNSPLHF,TGCGCCAGCAGCTTGAGGTCTCAGGGTGGGATCTATAATTCACCCCTCCACTTT
-,TRBJ2-5,TRBV18,-,CASLPNRDTLQETQYF,TGTGCCAGCTTACCTAACCGGGACACGCTACAAGAGACCCAGTACTTC
-,TRBJ1-5,TRBV23-1,-,CASSPKGERGNQPQHF,TGCGCCAGCAGTCCAAAGGGGGAGAGGGGCAATCAGCCCCAGCATTTT
-,TRBJ2-1,TRBV29-1,TRBD1,CSGRTPGQGYEQFF,TGCAGCGGACGAACCCCTGGACAGGGTTATGAGCAGTTCTTC
once,TRBJ2-2,TRBV23-1,-,CASSRSSPVTGELFF,TGCGCCAGCAGTCGTTCGTCCCCTGTCACCGGGGAGCTGTTTTTT
-,TRBJ2-7,TRBV5-4,TRBD2,CASSPASGGFYEQYF,TGTGCCAGCAGCCCTGCTAGCGGGGGGTTCTACGAGCAGTACTTC
-,TRBJ2-1,TRBV27,-,CASSLLQGINNEQFF,TGTGCCAGCAGTTTATTACAGGGTATCAACAATGAGCAGTTCTTC
-,TRBJ2-1,TRBV24-1,-,CATSDYNEQFF,TGTGCCACCAGTGACTACAATGAGCAGTTCTTC
-,TRBJ1-3,TRBV6-5,-,CASSSHTPSSGNTIYF,TGTGCCAGCAGTTCTCATACACCGAGCTCTGGAAACACCATATATTTT
once,TRBJ1-2,TRBV19,TRBD1,CASSARTGDYYGYTF,TGTGCCAGTAGTGCCAGGACAGGGGATTATTATGGCTACACCTTC
-,TRBJ2-2,TRBV24-1,-,CATRGGTGELFF,TGTGCCACCAGGGGGGGCACCGGGGAGCTGTTTTTT
once,TRBJ2-7,TRBV20-1,-,CSAGGIDEQYF,TGCAGTGCTGGGGGGATCGACGAGCAGTACTTC
-,TRBJ1-1,TRBV11-2,-,CASSQTPEAFF,TGTGCCAGCAGCCAAACCCCTGAAGCTTTCTTT
-,TRBJ1-2,TRBV7-3,-,CASSPGRHYGYTF,TGTGCCAGCAGCCCTGGACGGCACTATGGCTACACCTTC
-,TRBJ1-5,TRBV5-6,-,CASSPGGGGQPQHF,TGTGCCAGCAGCCCCGGAGGGGGGGGTCAGCCCCAGCATTTT
-,TRBJ2-2,TRBV11-2,-,CASSLDPSQVQTGELFF,TGTGCCAGCAGCTTAGATCCATCCCAGGTTCAGACCGGGGAGCTGTTTTTT
-,TRBJ1-6,TRBV5-6,-,CASSSQGSDSPLHF,TGTGCCAGCAGCTCACAGGGTAGTGATTCACCCCTCCACTTT
few,TRBJ1-5,TRBV6-6,-,CASSYPVRGDNQPQHF,TGTGCCAGCAGTTACCCGGTAAGGGGGGACAATCAGCCCCAGCATTTT